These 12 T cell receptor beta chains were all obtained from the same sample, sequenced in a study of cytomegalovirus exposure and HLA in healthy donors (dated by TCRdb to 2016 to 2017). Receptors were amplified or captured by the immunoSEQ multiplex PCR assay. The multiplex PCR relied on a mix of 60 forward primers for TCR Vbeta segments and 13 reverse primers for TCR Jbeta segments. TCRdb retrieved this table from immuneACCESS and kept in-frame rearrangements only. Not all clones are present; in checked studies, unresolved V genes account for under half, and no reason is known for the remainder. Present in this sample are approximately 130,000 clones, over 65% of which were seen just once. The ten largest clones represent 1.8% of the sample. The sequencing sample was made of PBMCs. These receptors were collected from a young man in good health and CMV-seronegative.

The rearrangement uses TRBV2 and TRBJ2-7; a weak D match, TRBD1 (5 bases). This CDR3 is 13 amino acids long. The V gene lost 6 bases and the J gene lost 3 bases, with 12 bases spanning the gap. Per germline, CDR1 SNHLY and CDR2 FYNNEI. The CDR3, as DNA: TGTGCCAGCAGGGAGACAGCTAGCTACGAGCAGTACTTC. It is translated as CASRETASYEQYF.

CDR3 sequence (DNA): TGTGCCAGCAGCTTAGGGGGACAGGGTACAGATACGCAGTATTTT. Translated: CASSLGGQGTDTQYF. The rearrangement links TRBV13 to TRBJ2-3, with TRBD1 matching over 9 bases. Trimming removed 0 bases from V and 3 bases from J; junction bases left unmatched: 1. This CDR3 spans 15 amino acids. The V gene's germline CDR1 is PRHDT and CDR2 FYEKMQ (reference sequence).

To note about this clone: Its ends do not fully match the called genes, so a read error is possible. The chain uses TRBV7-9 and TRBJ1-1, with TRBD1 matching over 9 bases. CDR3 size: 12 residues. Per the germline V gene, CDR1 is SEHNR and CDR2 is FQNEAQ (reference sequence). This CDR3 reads CSSSPDRGEAFF. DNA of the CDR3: TGTTCCAGCAGTCCGGACAGGGGTGAAGCTTTCTTT.

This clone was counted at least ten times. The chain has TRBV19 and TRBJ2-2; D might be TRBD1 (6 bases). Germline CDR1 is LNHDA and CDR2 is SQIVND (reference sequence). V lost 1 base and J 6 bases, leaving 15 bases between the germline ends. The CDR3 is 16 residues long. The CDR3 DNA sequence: TGTGCCAGTAGTATAGTAGGGGACATGAGTGCCGGGGAGCTGTTTTTT. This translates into CASSIVGDMSAGELFF.

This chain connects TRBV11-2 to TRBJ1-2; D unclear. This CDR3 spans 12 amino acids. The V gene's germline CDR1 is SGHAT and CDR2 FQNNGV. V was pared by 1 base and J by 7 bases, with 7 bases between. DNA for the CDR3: TGTGCCAGCAGCTTAGCGGGGATTGGCTACACCTTC. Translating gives CASSLAGIGYTF.

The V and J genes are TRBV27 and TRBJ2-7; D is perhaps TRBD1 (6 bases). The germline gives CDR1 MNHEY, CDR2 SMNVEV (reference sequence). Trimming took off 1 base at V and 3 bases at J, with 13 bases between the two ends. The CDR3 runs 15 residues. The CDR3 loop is CASSLFGQPLYEQYF. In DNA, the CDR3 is TGTGCCAGCAGTTTATTCGGACAGCCGCTCTACGAGCAGTACTTC.

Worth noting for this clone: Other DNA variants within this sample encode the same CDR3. The DNA for the CDR3 is TGTGCCAGCAGTCCAGACAGCTCCTACGAGCAGTACTTC. Encoded protein: CASSPDSSYEQYF. The chain has TRBV5-4 and TRBJ2-7; D perhaps matches TRBD1 (5 bases). The CDR3 loop spans 13 amino acids. CDR1 is SGHNT and CDR2 is YYREEE in the germline V gene (reference sequence). V was shortened by 5 bases and J by 0 bases, with 9 bases between the two germline ends.

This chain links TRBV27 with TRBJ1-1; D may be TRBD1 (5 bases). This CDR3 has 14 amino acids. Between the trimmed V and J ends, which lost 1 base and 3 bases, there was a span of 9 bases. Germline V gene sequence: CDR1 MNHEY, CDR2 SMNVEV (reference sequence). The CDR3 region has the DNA TGTGCCAGCAGTTTATACAGGTCTTACACTGAAGCTTTCTTT. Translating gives CASSLYRSYTEAFF.

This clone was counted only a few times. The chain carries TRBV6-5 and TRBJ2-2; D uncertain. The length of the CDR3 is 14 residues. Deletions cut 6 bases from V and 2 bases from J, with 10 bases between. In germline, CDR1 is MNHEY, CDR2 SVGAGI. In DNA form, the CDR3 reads TGTGCCAGCAGCCACGGAGTAAACACCGGGGAGCTGTTTTTT. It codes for CASSHGVNTGELFF.

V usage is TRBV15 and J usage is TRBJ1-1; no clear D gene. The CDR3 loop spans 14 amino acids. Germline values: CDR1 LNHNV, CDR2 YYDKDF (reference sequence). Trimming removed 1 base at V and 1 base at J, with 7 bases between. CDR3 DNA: TGTGCCACCAGCAGAGGTCGGGGGAACACTGAAGCTTTCTTT. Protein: CATSRGRGNTEAFF.

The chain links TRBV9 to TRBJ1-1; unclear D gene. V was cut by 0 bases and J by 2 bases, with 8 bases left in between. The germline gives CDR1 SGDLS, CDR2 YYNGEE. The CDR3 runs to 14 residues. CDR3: CASSVAGSNTEAFF. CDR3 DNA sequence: TGTGCCAGCAGCGTAGCGGGGTCAAACACTGAAGCTTTCTTT.

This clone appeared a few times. CDR3 residues: CASSLAAGTPYNEQFF. CDR3 sequence (DNA): TGTGCCAGCAGCTTAGCGGCAGGTACCCCCTACAATGAGCAGTTCTTC. The chain has TRBV7-2 and TRBJ2-1; unclear D gene. The CDR3 consists of 16 residues. Trimming stripped 0 bases from V and 2 bases from J, with 11 bases between. In germline, CDR1 is SGHTA, CDR2 FQGNSA. The full variable domain, in which reference TRBV7-2 and TRBJ2-1 provide the parts outside the CDR3, is GAGVSQSPSNKVTEKGKDVELRCDPISGHTALYWYRQSLGQGLEFLIYFQGNSAPDKSGLPSDRFSAERTGGSVSTLTIQRTQQEDSAVYLCASSLAAGTPYNEQFFGPGTRLTVL.